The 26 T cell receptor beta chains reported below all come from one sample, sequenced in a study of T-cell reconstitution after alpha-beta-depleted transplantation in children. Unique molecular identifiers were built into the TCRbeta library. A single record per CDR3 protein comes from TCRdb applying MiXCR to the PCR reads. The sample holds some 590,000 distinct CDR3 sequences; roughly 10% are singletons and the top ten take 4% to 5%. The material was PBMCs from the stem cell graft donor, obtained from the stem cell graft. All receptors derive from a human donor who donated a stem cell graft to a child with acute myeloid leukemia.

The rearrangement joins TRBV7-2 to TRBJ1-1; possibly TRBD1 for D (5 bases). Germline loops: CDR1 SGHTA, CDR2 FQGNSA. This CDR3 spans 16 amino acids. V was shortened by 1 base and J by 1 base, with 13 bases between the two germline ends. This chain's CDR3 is CASSLGGGDPNTEAFF. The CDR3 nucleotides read TGTGCCAGCAGCTTAGGAGGTGGGGACCCGAACACTGAAGCTTTCTTT.

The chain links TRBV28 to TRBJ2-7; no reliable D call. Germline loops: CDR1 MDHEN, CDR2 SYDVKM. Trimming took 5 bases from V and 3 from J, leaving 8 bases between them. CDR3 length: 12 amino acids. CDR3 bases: TGTGCCAGCAGTCTTACATTCTACGAGCAGTACTTC. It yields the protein CASSLTFYEQYF. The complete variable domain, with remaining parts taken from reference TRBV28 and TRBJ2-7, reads DVKVTQSSRYLVKRTGEKVFLECVQDMDHENMFWYRQDPGLGLRLIYFSYDVKMKEKGDIPEGYSVSREKKERFSLILESASTNQTSMYLCASSLTFYEQYFGPGTRLTVT.

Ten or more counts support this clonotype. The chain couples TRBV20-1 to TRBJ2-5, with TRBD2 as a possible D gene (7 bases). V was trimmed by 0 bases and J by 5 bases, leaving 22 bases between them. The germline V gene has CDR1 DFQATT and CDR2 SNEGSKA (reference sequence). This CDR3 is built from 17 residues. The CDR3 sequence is CSARDLEFSGGAETQYF. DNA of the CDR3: TGCAGTGCTAGAGATCTCGAGTTCTCGGGGGGCGCGGAGACCCAGTACTTC.

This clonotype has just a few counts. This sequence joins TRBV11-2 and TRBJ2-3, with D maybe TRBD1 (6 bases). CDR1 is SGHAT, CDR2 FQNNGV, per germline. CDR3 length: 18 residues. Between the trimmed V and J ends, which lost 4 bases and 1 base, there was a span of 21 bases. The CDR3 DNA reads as TGTGCCAGCAGCTACCGATCCAGGGGAAGAGGTCGCACAGATACGCAGTATTTT. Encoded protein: CASSYRSRGRGRTDTQYF.

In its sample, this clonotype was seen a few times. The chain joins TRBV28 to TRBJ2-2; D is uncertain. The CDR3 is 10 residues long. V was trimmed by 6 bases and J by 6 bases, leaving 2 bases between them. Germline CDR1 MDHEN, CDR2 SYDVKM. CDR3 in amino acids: CASRPGELFF. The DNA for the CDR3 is TGTGCCAGCAGACCCGGGGAGCTGTTTTTT.

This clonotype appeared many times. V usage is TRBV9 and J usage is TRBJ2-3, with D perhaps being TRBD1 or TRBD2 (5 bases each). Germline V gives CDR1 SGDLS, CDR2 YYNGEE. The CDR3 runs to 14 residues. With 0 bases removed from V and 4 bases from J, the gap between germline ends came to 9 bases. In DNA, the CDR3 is TGTGCCAGCAGCGTAGGCGTGGGGGCAGATACGCAGTATTTT. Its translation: CASSVGVGADTQYF.

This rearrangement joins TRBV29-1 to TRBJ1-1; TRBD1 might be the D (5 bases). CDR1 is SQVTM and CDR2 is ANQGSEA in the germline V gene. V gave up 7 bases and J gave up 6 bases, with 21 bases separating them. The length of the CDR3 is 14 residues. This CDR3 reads CSAHWGRFGSEAFF. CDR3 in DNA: TGCAGCGCCCACTGGGGGAGGTTCGGGTCTGAAGCTTTCTTT.

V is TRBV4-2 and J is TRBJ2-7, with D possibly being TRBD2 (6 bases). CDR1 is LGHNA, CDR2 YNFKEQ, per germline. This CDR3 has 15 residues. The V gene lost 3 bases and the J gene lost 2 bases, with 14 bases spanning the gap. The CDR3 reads CASSHNRDSTYEQYF. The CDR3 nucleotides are TGTGCCAGCAGCCATAACCGGGACTCAACCTACGAGCAGTACTTC.

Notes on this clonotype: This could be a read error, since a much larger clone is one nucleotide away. The CDR3 DNA follows: TGTACCAGCAGTTTAGCCCGACGGACAGGAACTATGAACACTGAAGCTTTCTTT. Residues: CTSSLARRTGTMNTEAFF. V usage is TRBV3-1 and J usage is TRBJ1-1; 7 nucleotides match TRBD1. In germline, CDR1 is LGHDT, CDR2 YNNKEL (reference sequence). The CDR3 spans 18 residues.

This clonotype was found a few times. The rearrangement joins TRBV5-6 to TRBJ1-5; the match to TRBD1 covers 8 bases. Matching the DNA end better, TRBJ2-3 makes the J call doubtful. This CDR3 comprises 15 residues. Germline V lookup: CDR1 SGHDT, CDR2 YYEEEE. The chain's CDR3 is CASSYGQGSGQPQYF. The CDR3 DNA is TGTGCCAGCAGCTACGGACAGGGTTCGGGACAGCCCCAGTATTTT.

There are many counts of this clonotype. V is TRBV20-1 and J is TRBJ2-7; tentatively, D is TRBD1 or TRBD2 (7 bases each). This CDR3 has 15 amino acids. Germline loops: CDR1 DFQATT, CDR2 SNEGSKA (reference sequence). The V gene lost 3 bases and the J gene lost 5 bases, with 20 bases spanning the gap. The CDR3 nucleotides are TGCAGTGCTAGTTTGGTGGGCAGGGGGGGAAACGAGCAGTACTTC. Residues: CSASLVGRGGNEQYF.

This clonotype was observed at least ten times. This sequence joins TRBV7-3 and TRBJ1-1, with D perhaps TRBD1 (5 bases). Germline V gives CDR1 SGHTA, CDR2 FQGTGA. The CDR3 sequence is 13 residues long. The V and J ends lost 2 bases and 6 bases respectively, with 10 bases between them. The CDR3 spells CASSLAGAPEAFF. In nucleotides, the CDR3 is TGTGCCAGCAGCTTAGCCGGGGCCCCTGAAGCTTTCTTT.

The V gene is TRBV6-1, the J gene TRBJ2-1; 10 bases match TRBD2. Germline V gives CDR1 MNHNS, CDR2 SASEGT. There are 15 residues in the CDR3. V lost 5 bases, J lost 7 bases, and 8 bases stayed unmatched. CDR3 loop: CASSQSLAGINEQFF. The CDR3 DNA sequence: TGTGCCAGCAGTCAATCACTAGCGGGGATAAATGAGCAGTTCTTC.

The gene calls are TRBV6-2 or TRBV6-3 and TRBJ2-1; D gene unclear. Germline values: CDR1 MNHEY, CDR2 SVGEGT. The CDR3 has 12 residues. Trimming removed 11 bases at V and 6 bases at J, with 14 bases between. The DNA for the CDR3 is TGTGCCGTAACCAACGGATCCAATGAGCAGTTCTTC. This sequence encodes CAVTNGSNEQFF.

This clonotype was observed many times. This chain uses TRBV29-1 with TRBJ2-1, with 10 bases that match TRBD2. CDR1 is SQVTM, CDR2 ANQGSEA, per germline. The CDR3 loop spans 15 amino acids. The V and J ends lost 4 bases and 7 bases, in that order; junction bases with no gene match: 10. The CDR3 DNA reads TGCAGCGTTGGCGTGTCTAGCGGGAGTGATAATGAGCAGTTCTTC. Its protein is CSVGVSSGSDNEQFF.

CDR3 sequence reads: CSARGEVGRAKNIQYF. CDR3 in DNA: TGCAGTGCTAGGGGAGAGGTCGGGAGAGCCAAAAACATTCAGTACTTC. V usage is TRBV20-1 and J usage is TRBJ2-4, with D perhaps matching TRBD2 (6 bases). Per germline, CDR1 DFQATT and CDR2 SNEGSKA (reference sequence). The CDR3 is 16 amino acids. V was clipped by 3 bases and J by 0 bases, with 15 bases between them.

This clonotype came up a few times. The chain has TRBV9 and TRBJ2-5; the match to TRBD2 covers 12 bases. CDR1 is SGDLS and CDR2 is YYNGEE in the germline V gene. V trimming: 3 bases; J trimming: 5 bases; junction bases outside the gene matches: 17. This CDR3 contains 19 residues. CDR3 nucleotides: TGTGCCAGCAGCGGGCGACTAGCGGGAGTAGTAAGGGATTTGGAGACCCAGTACTTC. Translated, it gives CASSGRLAGVVRDLETQYF.

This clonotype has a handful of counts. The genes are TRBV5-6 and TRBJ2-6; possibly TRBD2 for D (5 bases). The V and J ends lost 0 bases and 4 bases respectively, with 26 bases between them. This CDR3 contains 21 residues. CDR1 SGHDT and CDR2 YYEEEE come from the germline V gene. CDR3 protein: CASSLVSLRMPNGVGANVLTF. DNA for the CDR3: TGTGCCAGCAGCTTGGTCAGCTTAAGGATGCCAAACGGGGTGGGGGCCAACGTCCTGACTTTC.

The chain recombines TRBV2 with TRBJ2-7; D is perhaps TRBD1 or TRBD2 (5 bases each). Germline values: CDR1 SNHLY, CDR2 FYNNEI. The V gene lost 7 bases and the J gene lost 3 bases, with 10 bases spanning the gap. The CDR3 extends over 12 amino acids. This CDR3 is CASTRDHYEQYF. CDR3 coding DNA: TGTGCCAGCACAAGGGACCACTACGAGCAGTACTTC.

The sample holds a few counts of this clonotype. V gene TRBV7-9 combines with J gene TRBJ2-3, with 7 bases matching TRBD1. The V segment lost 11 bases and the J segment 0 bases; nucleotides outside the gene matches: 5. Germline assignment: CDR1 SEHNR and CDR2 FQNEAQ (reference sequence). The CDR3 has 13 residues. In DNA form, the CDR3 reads TGTGCCGCTTCACAGGGGAGCACAGATACGCAGTATTTT. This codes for CAASQGSTDTQYF.

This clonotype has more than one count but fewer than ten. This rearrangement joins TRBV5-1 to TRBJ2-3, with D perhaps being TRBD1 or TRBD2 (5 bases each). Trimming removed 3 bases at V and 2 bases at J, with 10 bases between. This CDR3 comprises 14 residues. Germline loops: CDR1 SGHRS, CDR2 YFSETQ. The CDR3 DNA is TGCGCCAGCAGCTGGGACCCCCCCACAGATACGCAGTATTTT. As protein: CASSWDPPTDTQYF.

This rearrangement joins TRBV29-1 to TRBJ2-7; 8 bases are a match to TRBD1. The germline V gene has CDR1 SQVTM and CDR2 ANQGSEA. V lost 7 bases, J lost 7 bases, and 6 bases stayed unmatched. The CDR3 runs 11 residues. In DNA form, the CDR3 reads TGCAGCGGCGGACAGGGAAAGGAGCAGTACTTC. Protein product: CSGGQGKEQYF.

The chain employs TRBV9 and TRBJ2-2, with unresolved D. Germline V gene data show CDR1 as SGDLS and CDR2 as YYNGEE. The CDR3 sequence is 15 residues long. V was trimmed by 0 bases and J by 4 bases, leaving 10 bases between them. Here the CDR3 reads CASSVGATATGELFF. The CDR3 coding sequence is TGTGCCAGCAGCGTAGGGGCTACAGCCACCGGGGAGCTGTTTTTT.

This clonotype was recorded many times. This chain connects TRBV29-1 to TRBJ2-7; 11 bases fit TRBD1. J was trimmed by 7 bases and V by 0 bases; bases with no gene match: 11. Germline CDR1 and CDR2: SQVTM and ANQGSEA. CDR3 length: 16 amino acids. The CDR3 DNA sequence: TGCAGCGTTGAAGATCTCGCGGGGACAGGGGGTAGTGAGCAGTACTTC. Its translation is CSVEDLAGTGGSEQYF.

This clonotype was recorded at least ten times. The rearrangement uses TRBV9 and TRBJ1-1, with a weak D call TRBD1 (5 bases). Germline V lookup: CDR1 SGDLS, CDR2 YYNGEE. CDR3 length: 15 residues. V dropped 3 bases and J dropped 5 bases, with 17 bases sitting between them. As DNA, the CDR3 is TGTGCCAGCAGCGCAGGGCCCTTCCTGCGGACTGAAGCTTTCTTT. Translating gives CASSAGPFLRTEAFF.

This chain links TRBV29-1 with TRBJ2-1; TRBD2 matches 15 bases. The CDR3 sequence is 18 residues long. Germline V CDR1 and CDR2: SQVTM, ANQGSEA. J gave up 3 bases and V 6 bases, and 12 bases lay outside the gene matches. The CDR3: CSVRGGLAGGSLYNEQFF. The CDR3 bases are TGCAGCGTGAGGGGGGGACTAGCGGGAGGCTCCCTCTACAATGAGCAGTTCTTC.